A selection of T cell receptor beta chains follows, all from one sample in a study of human thymus T cells. Only in-frame clones appear in the TCRdb table, and some are missing; sequencing was by immunoSEQ multiplex PCR. Of 65,000 to 90,000 clones listed, roughly 96% are singletons. Sequenced sample: thymus tissue. Every receptor here comes from a girl less than two years old with a congenital heart defect but otherwise immunologically healthy. The CDR3 runs from the conserved cysteine through the conserved F or W. Fields, in order: clone size, D gene, V gene, J gene, CDR3 protein, CDR3 DNA. The D gene is left open where the match is weak. Not all rows give a size; the values are once, few, many and, for expanded clones, a class.

.	TRBD2	TRBV28	TRBJ2-1	CASSLQREVYNEQFF	TGTGCCAGCAGCCTCCAGCGGGAGGTCTACAATGAGCAGTTCTTC
.	TRBD2	TRBV28	TRBJ2-3	CASSGLAGGEVADTQYF	TGTGCCAGCAGTGGACTAGCGGGGGGCGAGGTGGCAGATACGCAGTATTTT
.	TRBD2	TRBV7-8	TRBJ2-5	CASSRGTDRLAGEQETQYF	TGTGCCAGCAGCAGAGGTACCGACCGGCTAGCGGGGGAACAAGAGACCCAGTACTTC
once	.	TRBV2	TRBJ1-4	CASSEGPQRERKLFF	TGTGCCAGCAGTGAAGGTCCCCAACGTGAGAGAAAACTGTTTTTT
.	TRBD1	TRBV12-5	TRBJ2-7	CASGFQDRGTYEQYF	TGTGCTAGTGGTTTTCAGGACAGGGGAACCTACGAGCAGTACTTC
once	TRBD1	TRBV18	TRBJ1-1	CASSRRGQDTEAFF	TGTGCCAGCTCTCGCAGGGGGCAGGACACTGAAGCTTTCTTT
.	.	TRBV19	TRBJ1-3	CASSIPGLTVSGNTIYF	TGTGCCAGTAGTATCCCCGGCTTGACAGTCTCTGGAAACACCATATATTTT
.	.	TRBV30	TRBJ2-5	CAWSERVKMAQYF	TGTGCCTGGAGTGAGCGAGTGAAGATGGCCCAGTACTTC
.	.	TRBV21-1	TRBJ2-5	CASIEHDTGMYKTQYF	TGTGCCAGCATAGAACACGACACAGGGATGTACAAGACCCAGTACTTC
.	TRBD2	TRBV2	TRBJ2-1	CAIEREGNGRGLAYNEQFF	TGTGCCATCGAAAGGGAGGGCAACGGGAGGGGTTTAGCCTACAATGAGCAGTTCTTC
.	.	TRBV5-1	TRBJ2-1	CASITVGEQFF	TGCGCCAGCATCACAGTCGGAGAGCAGTTCTTC
.	.	TRBV14	TRBJ2-1	CASSRSWHAEQFF	TGTGCCAGCAGCCGCAGCTGGCACGCTGAGCAGTTCTTC
.	.	TRBV6-5	TRBJ2-7	CASSYSSRGEQYF	TGTGCCAGCAGTTACTCGAGCCGAGGCGAGCAGTACTTC
once	.	TRBV21-1	TRBJ2-1	CASSRGQSPPVGSYNEQFF	TGTGCCAGCAGCAGGGGACAGTCACCTCCTGTGGGCTCCTACAATGAGCAGTTCTTC
few	.	TRBV9	TRBJ1-1	CASSKQNTEAFF	TGTGCCAGCAGCAAGCAGAACACTGAAGCTTTCTTT
.	.	TRBV4-2	TRBJ2-1	CASSQYFVRNTPPLDEQFF	TGTGCCAGCAGCCAATACTTTGTACGGAATACCCCTCCGTTGGATGAGCAGTTCTTC
.	TRBD2	TRBV27	TRBJ2-3	CASRLAGGIGTDTQYF	TGTGCCAGCCGACTAGCGGGAGGGATAGGCACAGATACGCAGTATTTT
.	.	TRBV11-2	TRBJ2-3	CASSPTRMDTQYF	TGTGCCAGCAGCCCGACTAGGATGGATACGCAGTATTTT
.	.	TRBV29-1	TRBJ2-1	CSARDSGSSYNEQFF	TGCAGCGCCCGGGACTCCGGGAGCTCCTACAATGAGCAGTTCTTC
.	TRBD2	TRBV28	TRBJ2-3	CASIPGAAGGSTDTQYF	TGTGCCAGCATTCCAGGGGCAGCGGGGGGCAGCACAGATACGCAGTATTTT
.	.	TRBV30	TRBJ1-3	CAWTPSPWGPGNTIYF	TGTGCCTGGACTCCGTCCCCCTGGGGCCCTGGAAACACCATATATTTT
.	TRBD1	TRBV23-1	TRBJ1-2	CASTTGNGYTF	TGCGCCAGCACGACAGGGAATGGCTACACCTTC
.	TRBD2	TRBV19	TRBJ2-1	CASSIIAGREQFF	TGTGCCAGTAGTATAATAGCGGGGAGGGAGCAGTTCTTC
.	TRBD2	TRBV6-1	TRBJ2-7	CASSEENGREAYEQYF	TGTGCCAGCAGTGAAGAGAACGGGAGGGAGGCCTACGAGCAGTACTTC
.	.	TRBV2	TRBJ1-1	CASSEARIVEAFF	TGTGCCAGCAGTGAAGCGAGGATCGTTGAAGCTTTCTTT
.	.	TRBV5-1	TRBJ2-1	CASSPSSDALDSYNEQFF	TGCGCCAGCAGCCCCTCATCCGACGCGCTCGACTCCTACAATGAGCAGTTCTTC
.	.	TRBV7-6	TRBJ1-2	CASSLDKGQLYGYTF	TGTGCCAGCAGCTTAGATAAGGGGCAGCTCTATGGCTACACCTTC